This T cell receptor (beta chain) was sequenced in a study of T cell repertoires in cytomegalovirus infection. CDR3 size: 18 residues. Trimming removed 5 bases from V and 1 base from J; junction bases left unmatched: 11. Germline V gene data show CDR1 as SGHAT and CDR2 as FQNNGV. In TCRdb, the reads were re-called with MiXCR into one record per CDR3 protein. Of some 220,000 distinct CDR3 sequences listed, roughly 12% are singletons. The source material was PBMCs. The receptor comes from a human donor in good health (CMV status not recorded). Some clones in this sample may be carry-over from other donors' samples. V and J are TRBV11-2 and TRBJ2-6, with 7 positions matching TRBD2. CDR3: CASSHYNGGRSGANVLTF. CDR3 sequence (DNA): TGTGCCAGCAGCCACTATAACGGGGGGAGGTCTGGGGCCAACGTCCTGACTTTC.